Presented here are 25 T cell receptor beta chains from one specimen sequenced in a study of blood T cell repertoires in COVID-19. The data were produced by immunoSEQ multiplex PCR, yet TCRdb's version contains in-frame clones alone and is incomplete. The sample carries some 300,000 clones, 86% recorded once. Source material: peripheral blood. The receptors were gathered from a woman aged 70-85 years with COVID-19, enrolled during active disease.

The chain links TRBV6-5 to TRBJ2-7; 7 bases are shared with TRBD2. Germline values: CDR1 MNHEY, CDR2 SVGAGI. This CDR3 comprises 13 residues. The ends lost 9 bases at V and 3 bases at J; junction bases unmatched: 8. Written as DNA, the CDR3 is TGTGCCAGAGCCCTACCGGGGGGCTACGAGCAGTACTTC. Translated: CARALPGGYEQYF.

CDR3 loop: CASSRPPSTYF. The CDR3, as DNA: TGTGCCAGCAGTCGCCCCCCTAGCACGTACTTC. This chain connects TRBV28 to TRBJ2-7; maybe TRBD2 (5 bases). V was shortened by 5 bases and J by 12 bases, with 14 bases between the two germline ends. The CDR3 runs to 11 residues. Germline CDR1 and CDR2: MDHEN and SYDVKM.

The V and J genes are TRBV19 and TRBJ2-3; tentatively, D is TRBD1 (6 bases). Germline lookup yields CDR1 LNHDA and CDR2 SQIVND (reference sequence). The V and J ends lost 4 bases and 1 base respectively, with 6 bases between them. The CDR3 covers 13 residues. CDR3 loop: CASSNRGTDTQYF. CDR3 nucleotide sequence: TGTGCCAGTAGTAACAGGGGCACAGATACGCAGTATTTT.

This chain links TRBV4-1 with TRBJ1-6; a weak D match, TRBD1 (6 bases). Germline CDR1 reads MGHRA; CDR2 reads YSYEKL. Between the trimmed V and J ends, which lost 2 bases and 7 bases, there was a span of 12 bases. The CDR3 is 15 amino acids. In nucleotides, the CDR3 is TGCGCCAGCAGCCAATCTACAGGGCAAAATTCACCCCTCCACTTT. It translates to CASSQSTGQNSPLHF.

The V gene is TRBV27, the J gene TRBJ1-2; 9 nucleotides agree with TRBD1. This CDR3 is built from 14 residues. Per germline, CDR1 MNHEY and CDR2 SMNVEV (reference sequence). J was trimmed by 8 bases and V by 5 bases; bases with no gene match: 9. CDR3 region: CASSQQQGASGYTF. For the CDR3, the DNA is TGTGCCAGCAGTCAACAACAGGGGGCGTCAGGCTACACCTTC.

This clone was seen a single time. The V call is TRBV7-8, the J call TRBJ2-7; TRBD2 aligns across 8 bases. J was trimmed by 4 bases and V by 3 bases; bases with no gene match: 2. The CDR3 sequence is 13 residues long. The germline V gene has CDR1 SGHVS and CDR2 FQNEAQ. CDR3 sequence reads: CASSFGGAYEQYF. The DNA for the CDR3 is TGTGCCAGCAGCTTCGGGGGGGCTTACGAGCAGTACTTC.

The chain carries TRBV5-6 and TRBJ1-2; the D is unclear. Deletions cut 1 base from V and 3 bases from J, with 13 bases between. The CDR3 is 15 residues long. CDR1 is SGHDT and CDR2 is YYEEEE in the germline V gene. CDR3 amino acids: CASSLKPVTDYGYTF. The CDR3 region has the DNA TGTGCCAGCAGCTTGAAACCGGTTACTGACTATGGCTACACCTTC.

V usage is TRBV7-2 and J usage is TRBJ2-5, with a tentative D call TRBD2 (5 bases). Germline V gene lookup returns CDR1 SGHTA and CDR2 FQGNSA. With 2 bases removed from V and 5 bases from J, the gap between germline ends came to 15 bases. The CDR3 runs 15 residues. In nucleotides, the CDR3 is TGTGCCAGCAGCTTAAATGGTGGGCCGGGGGAGACCCAGTACTTC. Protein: CASSLNGGPGETQYF.

The CDR3 bases are TGTGCCAGCAGCAAAGCAGGGAGCGGGGGGACCCAAGAGACCCAGTACTTC. It specifies CASSKAGSGGTQETQYF. This chain connects TRBV21-1 to TRBJ2-5; the table's D call TRBD2 went unverified against the DNA. TRBV21-1 is a listed pseudogene. The CDR3 contains 17 residues.

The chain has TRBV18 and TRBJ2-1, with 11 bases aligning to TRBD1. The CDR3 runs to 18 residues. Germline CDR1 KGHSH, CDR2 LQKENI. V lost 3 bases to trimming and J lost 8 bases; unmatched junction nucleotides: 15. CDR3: CASSPLISGTGGSDEQFF. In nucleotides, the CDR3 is TGTGCCAGCTCACCGCTAATCTCCGGGACAGGGGGATCGGATGAGCAGTTCTTC.

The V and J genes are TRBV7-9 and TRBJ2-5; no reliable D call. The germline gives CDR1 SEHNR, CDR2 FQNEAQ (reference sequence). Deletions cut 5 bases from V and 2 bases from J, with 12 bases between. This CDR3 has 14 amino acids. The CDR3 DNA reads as TGTGCCAGCAGCCCAGCGTCAGCACAAGAGACCCAGTACTTC. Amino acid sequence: CASSPASAQETQYF.

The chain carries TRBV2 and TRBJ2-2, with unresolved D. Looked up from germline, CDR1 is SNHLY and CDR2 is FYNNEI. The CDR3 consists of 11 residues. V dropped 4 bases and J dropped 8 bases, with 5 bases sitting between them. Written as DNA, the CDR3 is TGTGCCAGCAGTGTAGATGGGGAGCTGTTTTTT. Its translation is CASSVDGELFF.

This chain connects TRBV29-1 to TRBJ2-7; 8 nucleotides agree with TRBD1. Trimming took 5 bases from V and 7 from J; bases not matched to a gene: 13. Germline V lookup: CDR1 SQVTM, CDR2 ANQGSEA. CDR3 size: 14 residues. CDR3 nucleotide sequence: TGCAGCGTTATCTTGGTTCAGGGGGCGAGGGAGCAGTACTTC. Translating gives CSVILVQGAREQYF.

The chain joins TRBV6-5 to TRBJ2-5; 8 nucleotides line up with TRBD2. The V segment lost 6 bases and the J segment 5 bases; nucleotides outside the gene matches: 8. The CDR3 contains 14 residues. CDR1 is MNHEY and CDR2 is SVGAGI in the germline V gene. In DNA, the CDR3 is TGTGCCAGCAGACCGGGGGGGGCCCGGGAGACCCAGTACTTC. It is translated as CASRPGGARETQYF.

The CDR3 spells CASSRHAKLFF. The CDR3 bases are TGTGCCAGCAGTCGACATGCAAAACTGTTTTTT. The V and J genes are TRBV6-5 and TRBJ1-4; D is uncertain. V was trimmed by 5 bases and J by 10 bases, leaving 8 bases between them. This CDR3 contains 11 residues. Germline values: CDR1 MNHEY, CDR2 SVGAGI.

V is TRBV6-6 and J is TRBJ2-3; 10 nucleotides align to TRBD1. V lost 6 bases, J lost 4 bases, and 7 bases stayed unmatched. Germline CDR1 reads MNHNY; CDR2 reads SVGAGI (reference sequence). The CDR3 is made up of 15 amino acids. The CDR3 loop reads CASSPGTGAPDTQYF. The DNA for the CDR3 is TGTGCCAGCAGCCCCGGGACAGGGGCCCCAGATACGCAGTATTTT.

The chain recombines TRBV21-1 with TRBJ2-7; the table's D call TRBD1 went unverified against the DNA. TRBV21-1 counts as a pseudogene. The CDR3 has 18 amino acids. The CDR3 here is CASSPGTGTWVSTYEQYF. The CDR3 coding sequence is TGTGCCAGCAGCCCGGGGACAGGGACCTGGGTAAGTACCTACGAGCAGTACTTC.

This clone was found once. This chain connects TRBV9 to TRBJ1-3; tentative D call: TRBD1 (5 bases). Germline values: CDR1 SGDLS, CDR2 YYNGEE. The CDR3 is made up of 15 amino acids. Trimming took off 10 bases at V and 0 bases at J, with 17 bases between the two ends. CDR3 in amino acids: CASGSGEPSGNTIYF. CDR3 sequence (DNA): TGTGCCTCCGGGTCGGGGGAACCCTCTGGAAACACCATATATTTT.

CDR3 region: CATAQGTSLHF. DNA for the CDR3: TGTGCCACCGCCCAGGGGACGTCCCTCCACTTT. The chain carries TRBV28 and TRBJ1-6; D perhaps matches TRBD1 (6 bases). The V end lost 10 bases, the J end lost 14 bases, and 15 bases lay between the germline ends. This CDR3 region has 11 residues. Germline CDR1 MDHEN, CDR2 SYDVKM.

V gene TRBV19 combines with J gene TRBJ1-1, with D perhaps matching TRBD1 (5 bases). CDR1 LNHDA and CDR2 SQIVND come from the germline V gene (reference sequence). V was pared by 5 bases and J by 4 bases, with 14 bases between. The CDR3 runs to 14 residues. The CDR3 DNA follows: TGTGCCAGTAGTGCCCAAGGGGCGAGCACTGAAGCTTTCTTT. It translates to CASSAQGASTEAFF.

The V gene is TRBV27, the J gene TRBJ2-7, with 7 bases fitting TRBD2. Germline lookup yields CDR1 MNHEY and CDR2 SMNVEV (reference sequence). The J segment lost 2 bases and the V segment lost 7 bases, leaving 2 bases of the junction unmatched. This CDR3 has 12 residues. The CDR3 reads CASTSGTYEQYF. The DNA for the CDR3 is TGTGCCAGCACTAGCGGTACCTACGAGCAGTACTTC.

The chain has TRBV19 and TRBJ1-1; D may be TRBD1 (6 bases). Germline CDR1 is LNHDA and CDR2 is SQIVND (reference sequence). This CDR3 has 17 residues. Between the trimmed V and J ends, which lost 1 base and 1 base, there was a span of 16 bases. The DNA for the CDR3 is TGTGCCAGTAGTATAGTATCGGCAGGGGCGAAGAACACTGAAGCTTTCTTT. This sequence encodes CASSIVSAGAKNTEAFF.

The CDR3 DNA sequence: TGTGCCAGCAGCCAACTATCAGGGCCAGAACAGCCCCAGCATTTT. It encodes CASSQLSGPEQPQHF. The V call is TRBV3-1 (or the pseudogene TRBV3-2), the J call TRBJ1-5, with a tentative D call TRBD1 (5 bases). Germline V gives CDR1 LGHDT, CDR2 YNNKEL (reference sequence). The V gene lost 2 bases and the J gene lost 7 bases, with 15 bases spanning the gap. The CDR3 loop spans 15 amino acids.

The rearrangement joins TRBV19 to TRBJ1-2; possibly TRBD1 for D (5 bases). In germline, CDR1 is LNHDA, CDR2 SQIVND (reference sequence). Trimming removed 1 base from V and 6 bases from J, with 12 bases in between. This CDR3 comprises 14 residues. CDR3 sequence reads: CASSIVPQGNGYTF. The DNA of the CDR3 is TGTGCCAGTAGTATAGTCCCCCAGGGCAATGGCTACACCTTC.

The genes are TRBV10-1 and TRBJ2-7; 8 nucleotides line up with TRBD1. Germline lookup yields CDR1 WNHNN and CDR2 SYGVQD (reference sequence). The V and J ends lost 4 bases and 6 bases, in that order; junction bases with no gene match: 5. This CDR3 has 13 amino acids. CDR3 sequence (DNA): TGCGCCAGCAGTGCCTCCAGGGGGCTCGAGCAGTACTTC. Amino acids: CASSASRGLEQYF.